This passage covers 31 T cell receptor beta chains from one sample sequenced in a study of patients and donors after allogeneic stem cell transplantation. One entry per CDR3 protein results from TCRdb running MiXCR on the RT-PCR reads. The data hold 800,000 to 1,000,000 distinct CDR3 sequences, with roughly 18% observed a single time. The sequencing input was blood, either unsorted or a sorted T cell fraction (not recorded which). These receptors were obtained from a human donor who was either an allogeneic HSCT recipient or a stem cell or donor lymphocyte infusion donor (not recorded which). It is not recorded whose cells these are; they may come from a transplant donor.

This clonotype has a handful of counts. The CDR3 bases are TGTGCCAGCTCAGGGACAGGGAGACCCTACGAGCAGTACTTC. It specifies CASSGTGRPYEQYF. The genes are TRBV18 and TRBJ2-7; 9 bases align to TRBD1. The germline V gene encodes CDR1 KGHSH and CDR2 LQKENI. With 5 bases clipped from V and 2 bases from J, the junction kept 4 bases outside the gene matches. The CDR3 totals 14 residues.

This clonotype was picked up a small number of times. The chain links TRBV10-3 to TRBJ2-1; TRBD2 might be the D (7 bases). Germline CDR1 is ENHRY and CDR2 is SYGVKD. The CDR3 has 16 amino acids. The V and J ends lost 2 bases and 1 base respectively, with 12 bases between them. The CDR3 here is CAISEAKGGSYNEQFF. The CDR3 DNA sequence: TGTGCCATCAGTGAGGCCAAGGGGGGGTCCTACAATGAGCAGTTCTTC.

V gene TRBV20-1 combines with J gene TRBJ2-3; D possibly matches TRBD1 or TRBD2 (5 bases each). V dropped 0 bases and J dropped 2 bases, with 15 bases sitting between them. CDR1 and CDR2 (germline): DFQATT, SNEGSKA (reference sequence). The CDR3 totals 16 residues. The CDR3 DNA reads TGCAGTGCTAGAGATGTCCGGGACGGACACACAGATACGCAGTATTTT. Protein product: CSARDVRDGHTDTQYF.

Many counts were recorded for this clonotype. The J gene is TRBJ2-7, the V gene TRBV12-3 or TRBV12-4, with 13 bases identical to TRBD2. V shed 5 bases and J 7 bases; nucleotides not matched to a gene: 5. CDR3 size: 14 residues. In nucleotides, the CDR3 is TGTGCCAGCAGTCTTACTAGCGGGGGGGCGGAGCAGTACTTC. Translated: CASSLTSGGAEQYF.

This clonotype was detected only a few times. This chain joins TRBV11-3 and TRBJ1-5, with D hard to call. The length of the CDR3 is 16 residues. Germline lookup yields CDR1 SGHNT and CDR2 YENEEA. Between the trimmed V and J ends, which lost 5 bases and 2 bases, there was a span of 16 bases. CDR3 loop: CASSERSGRGNQPQHF. In DNA, the CDR3 is TGTGCCAGCAGCGAAAGGAGTGGACGAGGCAATCAGCCCCAGCATTTT. Full variable domain (missing parts from reference TRBV11-3 and TRBJ1-5): EAGVVQSPRYKIIEKKQPVAFWCNPISGHNTLYWYLQNLGQGPELLIRYENEEAVDDSQLPKDRFSAERLKGVDSTLKIQPAELGDSAVYLCASSERSGRGNQPQHFGDGTRLSIL.

The genes are TRBV4-1 and TRBJ1-1; perhaps TRBD1 as D (6 bases). Germline lookup yields CDR1 MGHRA and CDR2 YSYEKL. The CDR3 is made up of 16 amino acids. Trimming removed 6 bases at V and 4 bases at J, with 21 bases between. As DNA, the CDR3 is TGCGCCAGCAGGACCACGTTTAAAGACAGGCCCACTGAAGCTTTCTTT. This gives the protein CASRTTFKDRPTEAFF.

This clonotype came up many times. J is TRBJ2-1 and V is TRBV2; perhaps TRBD2 as D (7 bases). This CDR3 is built from 16 residues. The V and J ends lost 2 bases and 2 bases respectively, with 13 bases between them. Per the germline V gene, CDR1 is SNHLY and CDR2 is FYNNEI. The CDR3, as DNA: TGTGCCAGCAGTGAAAGGGGGGGGATAACCTACAATGAGCAGTTCTTC. Translated, it gives CASSERGGITYNEQFF. The variable domain in full, with the rest retrieved from reference TRBV2 and TRBJ2-1, is EPEVTQTPSHQVTQMGQEVILRCVPISNHLYFYWYRQILGQKVEFLVSFYNNEISEKSEIFDDQFSVERPDGSNFTLKIRSTKLEDSAMYFCASSERGGITYNEQFFGPGTRLTVL.

A few counts support this clonotype. The chain carries TRBV27 and TRBJ1-6; 7 bases map to TRBD1. The germline V gene has CDR1 MNHEY and CDR2 SMNVEV (reference sequence). Unmatched junction bases numbered 15, after V lost 7 bases and J lost 6 bases. The CDR3 sequence is 17 residues long. Here the CDR3 reads CASNTTRGGHCNSPLHF. The CDR3 bases are TGTGCCAGCAACACGACCAGGGGGGGGCATTGTAATTCACCCCTCCACTTT.

The table lists this clonotype with a few counts. The chain combines TRBV5-6 with TRBJ2-1; no reliable D call. CDR3 length equals 14 residues. Germline CDR1 reads SGHDT; CDR2 reads YYEEEE. V was clipped by 7 bases and J by 0 bases, with 11 bases between them. The CDR3 bases are TGTGCCAGCTTCCCAAGGGCCTCCTACAATGAGCAGTTCTTC. Encoded protein: CASFPRASYNEQFF.

This clonotype was recorded a few times. The rearrangement uses TRBV5-1 and TRBJ1-1; no firm D call. This CDR3 has 14 amino acids. Germline V gene lookup returns CDR1 SGHRS and CDR2 YFSETQ. The ends were cut back, 4 bases at V and 6 bases at J, with 16 bases in the middle. The CDR3 region has the DNA TGCGCCAGCAGCCCGAAGGGATTGTCGTCTGAAGCTTTCTTT. It yields the protein CASSPKGLSSEAFF.

The J gene is TRBJ2-7, the V gene TRBV5-1; TRBD2 agrees at 8 bases. CDR1 is SGHRS and CDR2 is YFSETQ in the germline V gene. V gave up 1 base and J gave up 9 bases; unmatched junction bases: 12. This CDR3 contains 15 residues. CDR3: CASSLTLAGPTRQYF. CDR3 DNA sequence: TGCGCCAGCAGCTTGACTTTAGCGGGACCAACTCGGCAGTACTTC.

This clonotype was recorded a few times. The rearrangement joins TRBV4-1 to TRBJ2-7, with a tentative D call TRBD2 (5 bases). The CDR3 consists of 15 residues. The V end lost 1 base, the J end lost 5 bases, and 15 bases lay between the germline ends. Germline-derived CDR1 and CDR2 are MGHRA and YSYEKL. In nucleotides, the CDR3 is TGCGCCAGCAGCCAAGTAGCGAGGGAAAGGGACGAGCAGTACTTC. As protein: CASSQVARERDEQYF.

This chain joins TRBV10-3 and TRBJ2-7; the D is unclear. The CDR3 spans 16 residues. CDR1 and CDR2 from the germline V gene are ENHRY and SYGVKD. V was pared by 0 bases and J by 3 bases, with 15 bases between. Written as DNA, the CDR3 is TGTGCCATCAGTGAGTCATGGGTAAAATCTCTCTACGAGCAGTACTTC. It specifies CAISESWVKSLYEQYF.

The V gene is TRBV4-1, the J gene TRBJ2-7; the match to TRBD2 covers 7 bases. This CDR3 comprises 15 residues. The V gene's germline CDR1 is MGHRA and CDR2 YSYEKL. V lost 1 base and J lost 7; bases outside the gene matches: 10. The DNA of the CDR3 is TGCGCCAGCAGCCAAGTTTGGCAGGGCGGGGGAGAGCAGTACTTC. Translating it yields CASSQVWQGGGEQYF.

This clonotype was counted a few times. The V and J genes are TRBV5-8 and TRBJ2-7; no reliable D call. Trimming left V 4 bases short and J 5 bases short, with 19 bases between. This CDR3 contains 15 residues. Germline V gives CDR1 SGHTS, CDR2 YDEGEE. In nucleotides, the CDR3 is TGTGCCAGCAGCCGTAACCCAGTGTGGTCCCACGAGCAGTACTTC. Residues: CASSRNPVWSHEQYF.

V is TRBV25-1 and J is TRBJ1-1, with a tentative D call TRBD1 (5 bases). The CDR3 contains 11 residues. The ends were cut back, 8 bases at V and 9 bases at J, with 13 bases in the middle. Germline loops: CDR1 MGHDK, CDR2 SYGVNS. CDR3 loop: CASLWAGKAFF. The CDR3 DNA sequence: TGTGCCAGCCTATGGGCAGGGAAAGCTTTCTTT.

The V call is TRBV4-2, the J call TRBJ2-3, with a weak D call TRBD1 (6 bases). CDR1 is LGHNA and CDR2 is YNFKEQ in the germline V gene. CDR3 size: 15 residues. V was clipped by 2 bases and J by 5 bases, with 14 bases between them. The CDR3 region is CASSQLRGSGDTQYF. DNA of the CDR3: TGTGCCAGCAGCCAACTAAGGGGGAGCGGAGATACGCAGTATTTT.

The V gene is TRBV9, the J gene TRBJ2-5, with D hard to call. The germline V gene encodes CDR1 SGDLS and CDR2 YYNGEE. CDR3 length equals 13 residues. The V end was cut by 2 bases, the J end by 3 bases, with 8 bases between. CDR3 bases: TGTGCCAGCAGCGTGAGCCAGGAAGAGACCCAGTACTTC. It codes for CASSVSQEETQYF.

This clonotype was seen a few times. V and J are TRBV20-1 and TRBJ2-3; D is perhaps TRBD2 (6 bases). V was pared by 3 bases and J by 2 bases, with 15 bases between. This CDR3 has 15 amino acids. Germline CDR1 and CDR2: DFQATT and SNEGSKA (reference sequence). CDR3 amino acids: CSASGGRGHTDTQYF. DNA of the CDR3: TGCAGTGCTAGTGGCGGGCGGGGCCACACAGATACGCAGTATTTT.

J is TRBJ1-2 and V is TRBV15, with unresolved D. The V end lost 1 base, the J end lost 4 bases, and 16 bases lay between the germline ends. Germline values: CDR1 LNHNV, CDR2 YYDKDF (reference sequence). This CDR3 spans 16 amino acids. The DNA for the CDR3 is TGTGCCACCAGCAGAGGCACTCCGGGAGATAGCTATGGCTACACCTTC. Its translation: CATSRGTPGDSYGYTF.

V and J are TRBV5-1 and TRBJ2-7, with 7 bases that match TRBD1. V lost 1 base to trimming and J lost 2 bases; unmatched junction nucleotides: 3. Per the germline V gene, CDR1 is SGHRS and CDR2 is YFSETQ. The length of the CDR3 is 14 residues. CDR3 residues: CASSLTGAPYEQYF. The DNA of the CDR3 is TGCGCCAGCAGCTTGACAGGGGCTCCCTACGAGCAGTACTTC.

This clonotype occurred many times. The V and J genes are TRBV11-2 and TRBJ1-3; D may be TRBD1 (6 bases). V lost 1 base, J lost 5 bases, and 24 bases lay in between. CDR3 length equals 19 residues. CDR1 is SGHAT and CDR2 is FQNNGV in the germline V gene. The CDR3 DNA follows: TGTGCCAGCAGCTTAGTTTCGACAGCTTCGCAAGGGGGTCGAAACACCATATATTTT. Translated, it gives CASSLVSTASQGGRNTIYF.

The chain uses TRBV30 and TRBJ2-1; D is unclear. V lost 3 bases to trimming and J lost 0 bases, with 6 bases between them. This CDR3 contains 13 residues. Germline loops: CDR1 GTSNPN, CDR2 SVGIG (reference sequence). CDR3 in amino acids: CAWRWSSYNEQFF. DNA of the CDR3: TGTGCCTGGAGGTGGAGCTCCTACAATGAGCAGTTCTTC.

The V call is TRBV24-1, the J call TRBJ2-4; D is perhaps TRBD2 (5 bases). Germline CDR1 reads KGHDR; CDR2 reads SFDVKD. V was pared by 2 bases and J by 11 bases, with 9 bases between. The CDR3 is 12 amino acids. For the CDR3, the DNA is TGTGCCACCAGTGATTCCCTGCGGGTTCAGTACTTC. This gives the protein CATSDSLRVQYF.

This chain joins TRBV7-8 and TRBJ1-6; maybe TRBD1 (5 bases). The CDR3 has 16 residues. Per the germline V gene, CDR1 is SGHVS and CDR2 is FQNEAQ. With 2 bases removed from V and 9 bases from J, the gap between germline ends came to 17 bases. CDR3 bases: TGTGCCAGCAGCTTACGGGGGGACGGTATGACTTCACCCCTCCACTTT. Its translation is CASSLRGDGMTSPLHF.

V and J are TRBV2 and TRBJ1-2; a possible D gene is TRBD1 (5 bases). CDR3 length: 13 residues. The V gene's germline CDR1 is SNHLY and CDR2 FYNNEI. V was pared by 1 base and J by 8 bases, with 11 bases between. CDR3 nucleotides: TGTGCCAGCAGTGAAGGGGTCAGGGTCGGCTACACCTTC. It yields the protein CASSEGVRVGYTF. Filled out from reference TRBV2 and TRBJ1-2, the complete variable domain reads EPEVTQTPSHQVTQMGQEVILRCVPISNHLYFYWYRQILGQKVEFLVSFYNNEISEKSEIFDDQFSVERPDGSNFTLKIRSTKLEDSAMYFCASSEGVRVGYTFGSGTRLTVV.

This clonotype was found a few times. The rearrangement uses TRBV20-1 and TRBJ2-5; 10 nucleotides agree with TRBD1. Trimming cost V 3 bases and J 5 bases; bases outside gene matches: 6. Germline V gene lookup returns CDR1 DFQATT and CDR2 SNEGSKA (reference sequence). There are 14 residues in the CDR3. The CDR3: CSARRQGARETQYF. As DNA, the CDR3 is TGCAGTGCTAGGCGACAGGGGGCGAGGGAGACCCAGTACTTC.

The chain has TRBV12-3 or TRBV12-4 and TRBJ1-5; 9 bases map to TRBD1. This CDR3 spans 16 amino acids. Trimming at V came to 5 bases and at J to 11 bases, leaving 16 bases not matched to a gene. CDR3 sequence reads: CASSTGQGSSGRAQHF. In DNA form, the CDR3 reads TGTGCCAGCAGTACAGGACAGGGGTCCTCGGGAAGGGCCCAGCATTTT.

The rearrangement uses TRBV3-1 and TRBJ1-1, with D unclear. With 3 bases removed from V and 3 bases from J, the gap between germline ends came to 5 bases. Germline V gene data show CDR1 as LGHDT and CDR2 as YNNKEL (reference sequence). CDR3 size: 12 residues. Here the CDR3 reads CASSQLDTEAFF. CDR3 DNA sequence: TGTGCCAGCAGCCAGCTGGACACTGAAGCTTTCTTT.

This chain joins TRBV3-1 and TRBJ2-1, with 10 bases fitting TRBD2. The CDR3 loop spans 14 amino acids. Looked up from germline, CDR1 is LGHDT and CDR2 is YNNKEL (reference sequence). The trim removed 7 bases at V and 8 bases at J, leaving 8 bases unmatched. CDR3 coding DNA: TGTGCCAGCACTTGGAGCGGGGGGGAATATGAGCAGTTCTTC. It encodes CASTWSGGEYEQFF.

In its sample, this clonotype was seen a few times. The chain combines TRBV4-3 with TRBJ2-1; D could derive from TRBD1 or TRBD2 (5 bases each). Looked up from germline, CDR1 is LGHNA and CDR2 is YSLEER. With 1 base removed from V and 6 bases from J, the gap between germline ends came to 16 bases. The CDR3 is 16 residues long. CDR3 in amino acids: CASSQGGRPAGNEQFF. The DNA of the CDR3 is TGCGCCAGCAGCCAAGGGGGCCGCCCGGCGGGCAATGAGCAGTTCTTC.